This paragraph covers one TCR beta chain sequence. This sample stems from a study of cytomegalovirus exposure and HLA in healthy donors. The length of the CDR3 is 14 residues. Germline V lookup: CDR1 SGDLS, CDR2 YYNGEE. Unmatched junction bases numbered 7, after V lost 3 bases and J lost 9 bases. Vbeta (60) and Jbeta (13) primers were used in the PCR. Sequenced by immunoSEQ multiplex PCR; TCRdb stores in-frame clones only, minus some. The profile shows around 38,000 clones, 60% to 70% of them singletons. Sequenced: PBMCs. This clonotype originated in a man aged 50 or older in good health and CMV-seropositive. The chain is built from TRBV9 and TRBJ1-1; 11 nucleotides match TRBD1. The DNA of the CDR3 is TGTGCCAGCAGCGGATCCGGGACAGGGGGAAAAGCTTTCTTT. Amino acid sequence: CASSGSGTGGKAFF.